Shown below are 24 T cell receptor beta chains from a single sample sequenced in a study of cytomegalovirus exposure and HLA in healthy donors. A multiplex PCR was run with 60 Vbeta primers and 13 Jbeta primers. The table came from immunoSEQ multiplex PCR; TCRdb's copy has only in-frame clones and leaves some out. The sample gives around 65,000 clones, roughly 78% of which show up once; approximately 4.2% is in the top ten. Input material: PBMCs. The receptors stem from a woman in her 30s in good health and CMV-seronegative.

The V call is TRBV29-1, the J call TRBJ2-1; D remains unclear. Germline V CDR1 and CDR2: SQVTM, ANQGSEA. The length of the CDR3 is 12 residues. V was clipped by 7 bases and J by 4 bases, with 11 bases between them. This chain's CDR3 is CSGKQQYNEQFF. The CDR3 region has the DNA TGCAGCGGGAAACAGCAATACAATGAGCAGTTCTTC.

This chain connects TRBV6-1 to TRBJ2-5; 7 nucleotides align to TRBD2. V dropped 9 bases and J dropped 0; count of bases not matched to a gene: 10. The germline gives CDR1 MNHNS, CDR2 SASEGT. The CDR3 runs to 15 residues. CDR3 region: CASVPTAGHQETQYF. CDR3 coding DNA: TGTGCCAGTGTGCCCACAGCGGGACACCAAGAGACCCAGTACTTC.

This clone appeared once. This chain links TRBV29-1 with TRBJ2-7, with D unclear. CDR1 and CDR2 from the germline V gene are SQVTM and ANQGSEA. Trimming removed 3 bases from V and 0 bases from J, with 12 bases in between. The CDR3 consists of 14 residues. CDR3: CSVEAGRTSYEQYF. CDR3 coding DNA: TGCAGCGTTGAGGCAGGTAGAACCTCCTACGAGCAGTACTTC.

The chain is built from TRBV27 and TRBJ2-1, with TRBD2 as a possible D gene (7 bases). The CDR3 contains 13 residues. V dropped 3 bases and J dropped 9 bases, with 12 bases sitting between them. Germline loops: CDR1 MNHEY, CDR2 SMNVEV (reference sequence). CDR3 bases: TGTGCCAGCAGTTTCTGGAGGGGGGGTGAGCAGTTCTTC. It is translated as CASSFWRGGEQFF.

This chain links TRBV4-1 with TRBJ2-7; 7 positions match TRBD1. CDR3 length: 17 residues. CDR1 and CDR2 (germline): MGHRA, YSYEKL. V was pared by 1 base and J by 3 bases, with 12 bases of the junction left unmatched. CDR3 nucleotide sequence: TGCGCCAGCAGCCAAGCCCCCAGGGGGTGGGGAATCTACGAGCAGTACTTC. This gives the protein CASSQAPRGWGIYEQYF.

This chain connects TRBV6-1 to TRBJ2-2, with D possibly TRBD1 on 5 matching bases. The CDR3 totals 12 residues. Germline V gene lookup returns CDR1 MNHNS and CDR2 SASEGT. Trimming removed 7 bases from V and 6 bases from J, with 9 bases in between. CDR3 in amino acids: CASKGLSGELFF. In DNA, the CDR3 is TGTGCCAGCAAGGGGTTATCCGGGGAGCTGTTTTTT.

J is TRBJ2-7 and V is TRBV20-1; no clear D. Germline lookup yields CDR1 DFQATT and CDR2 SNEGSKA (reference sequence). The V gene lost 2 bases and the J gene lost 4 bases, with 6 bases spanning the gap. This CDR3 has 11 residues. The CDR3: CSARIQYEQYF. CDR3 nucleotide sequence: TGCAGTGCTAGAATCCAATACGAGCAGTACTTC.

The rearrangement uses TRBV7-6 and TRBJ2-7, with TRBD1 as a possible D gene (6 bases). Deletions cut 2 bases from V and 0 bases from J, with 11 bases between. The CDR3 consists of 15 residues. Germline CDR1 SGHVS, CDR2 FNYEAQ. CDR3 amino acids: CASSLRTATSYEQYF. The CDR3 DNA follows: TGTGCCAGCAGCTTAAGGACAGCAACCTCCTACGAGCAGTACTTC.

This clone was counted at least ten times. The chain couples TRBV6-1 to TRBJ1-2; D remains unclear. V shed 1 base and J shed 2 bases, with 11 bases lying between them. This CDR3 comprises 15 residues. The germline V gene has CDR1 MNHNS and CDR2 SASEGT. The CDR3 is CASSEGAGGNYGYTF. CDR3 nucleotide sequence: TGTGCCAGCAGTGAAGGAGCCGGCGGGAACTATGGCTACACCTTC.

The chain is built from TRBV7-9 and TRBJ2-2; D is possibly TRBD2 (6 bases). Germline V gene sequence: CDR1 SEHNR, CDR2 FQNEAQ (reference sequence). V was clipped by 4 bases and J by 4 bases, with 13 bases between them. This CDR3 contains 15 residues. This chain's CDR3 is CASSSSGSTTGELFF. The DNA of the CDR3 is TGTGCCAGCAGCTCCTCCGGGAGTACCACCGGGGAGCTGTTTTTT.

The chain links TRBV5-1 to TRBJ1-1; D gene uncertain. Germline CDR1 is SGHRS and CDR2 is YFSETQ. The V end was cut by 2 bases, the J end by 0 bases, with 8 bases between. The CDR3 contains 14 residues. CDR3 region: CASSFPGMNTEAFF. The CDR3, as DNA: TGCGCCAGCAGCTTCCCAGGAATGAACACTGAAGCTTTCTTT.

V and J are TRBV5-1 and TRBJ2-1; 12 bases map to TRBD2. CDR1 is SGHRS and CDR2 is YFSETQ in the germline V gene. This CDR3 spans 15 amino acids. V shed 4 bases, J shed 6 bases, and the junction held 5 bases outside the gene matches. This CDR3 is CASSPRLAGVNEQFF. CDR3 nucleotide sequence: TGCGCCAGCAGCCCGCGACTAGCGGGGGTCAATGAGCAGTTCTTC.

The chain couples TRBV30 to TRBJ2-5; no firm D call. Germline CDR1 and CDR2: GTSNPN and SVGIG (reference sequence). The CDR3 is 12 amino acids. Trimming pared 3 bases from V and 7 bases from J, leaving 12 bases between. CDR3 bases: TGTGCCTGGAGGTCGGAGAGTAGGACCCAGTACTTC. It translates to CAWRSESRTQYF.

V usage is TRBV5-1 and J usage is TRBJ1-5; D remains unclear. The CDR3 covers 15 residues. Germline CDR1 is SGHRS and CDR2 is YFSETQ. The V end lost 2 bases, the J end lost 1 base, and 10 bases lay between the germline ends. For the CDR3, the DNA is TGCGCCAGCAGCTTTTCAACAGCCAGCAATCAGCCCCAGCATTTT. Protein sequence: CASSFSTASNQPQHF.

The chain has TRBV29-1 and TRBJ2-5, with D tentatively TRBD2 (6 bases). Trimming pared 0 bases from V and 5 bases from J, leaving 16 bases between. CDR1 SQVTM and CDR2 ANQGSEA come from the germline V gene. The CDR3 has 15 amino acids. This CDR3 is CSVEEYGDRGETQYF. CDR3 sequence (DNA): TGCAGCGTTGAAGAATACGGGGACCGGGGGGAGACCCAGTACTTC.

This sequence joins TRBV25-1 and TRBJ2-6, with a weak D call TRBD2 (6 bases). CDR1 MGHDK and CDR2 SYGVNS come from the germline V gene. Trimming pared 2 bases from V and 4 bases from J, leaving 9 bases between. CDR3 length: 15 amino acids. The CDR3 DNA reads TGTGCCAGCAGTGAACTAGCGTCCGGGGCCAACGTCCTGACTTTC. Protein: CASSELASGANVLTF.

Written as DNA, the CDR3 is TGCGCCAGCAGCCAATATACCGGGGACAGGTCCTCCTACGAGCAGTACTTC. Encoded protein: CASSQYTGDRSSYEQYF. The gene calls are TRBV4-3 and TRBJ2-7, with 8 positions matching TRBD1. This CDR3 has 17 amino acids. Losses at the gene ends were 2 bases for V and 0 bases for J; bases not matched to a gene: 9. Per germline, CDR1 LGHNA and CDR2 YSLEER.

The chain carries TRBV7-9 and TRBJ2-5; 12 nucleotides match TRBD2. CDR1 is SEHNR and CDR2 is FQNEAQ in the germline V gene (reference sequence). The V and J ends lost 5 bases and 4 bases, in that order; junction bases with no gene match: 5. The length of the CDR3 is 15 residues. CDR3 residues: CASSGMGLAGETQYF. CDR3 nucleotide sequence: TGTGCCAGCAGCGGGATGGGACTAGCGGGAGAGACCCAGTACTTC.

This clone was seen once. CDR3 DNA: TGTGCCAGCAGTTACGGCGGGAGCACGAACACTGAAGCTTTCTTT. Protein sequence: CASSYGGSTNTEAFF. This rearrangement joins TRBV5-4 to TRBJ1-1; D gene ambiguous. Trimming cost V 5 bases and J 1 base, with 15 bases left between them. Germline assignment: CDR1 SGHNT and CDR2 YYREEE (reference sequence). This CDR3 comprises 15 residues.

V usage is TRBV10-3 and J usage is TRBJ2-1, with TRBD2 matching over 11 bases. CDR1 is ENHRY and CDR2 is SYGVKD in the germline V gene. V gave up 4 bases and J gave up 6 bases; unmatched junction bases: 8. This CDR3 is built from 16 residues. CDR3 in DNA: TGTGCCATCAGTGTACTAGCGGGAGTCCTCGTCAATGAGCAGTTCTTC. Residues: CAISVLAGVLVNEQFF.

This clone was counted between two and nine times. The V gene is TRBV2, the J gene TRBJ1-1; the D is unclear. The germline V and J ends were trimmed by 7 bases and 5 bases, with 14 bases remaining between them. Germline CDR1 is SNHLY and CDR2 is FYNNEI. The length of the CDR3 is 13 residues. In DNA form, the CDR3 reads TGTGCCAGCAATCGGGAAATGGGGACTGAAGCTTTCTTT. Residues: CASNREMGTEAFF.

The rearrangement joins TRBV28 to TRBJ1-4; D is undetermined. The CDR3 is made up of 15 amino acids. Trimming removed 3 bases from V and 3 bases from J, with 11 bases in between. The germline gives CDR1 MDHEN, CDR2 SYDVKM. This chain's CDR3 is CASSFESRPNEKLFF. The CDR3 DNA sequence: TGTGCCAGCAGTTTCGAGTCGCGTCCTAATGAAAAACTGTTTTTT.

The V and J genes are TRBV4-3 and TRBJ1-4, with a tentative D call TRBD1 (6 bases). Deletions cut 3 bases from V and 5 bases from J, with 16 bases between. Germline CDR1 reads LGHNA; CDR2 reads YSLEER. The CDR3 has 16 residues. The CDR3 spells CASSHDPGHLNEKLFF. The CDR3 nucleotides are TGCGCCAGCAGCCATGATCCGGGACACCTAAATGAAAAACTGTTTTTT.

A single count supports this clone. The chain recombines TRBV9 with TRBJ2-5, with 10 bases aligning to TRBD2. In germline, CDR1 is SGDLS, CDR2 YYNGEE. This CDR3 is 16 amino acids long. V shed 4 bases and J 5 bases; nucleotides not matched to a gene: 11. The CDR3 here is CASSPSGGAGSETQYF. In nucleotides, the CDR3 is TGTGCCAGCAGCCCGAGCGGGGGGGCGGGTTCGGAGACCCAGTACTTC.